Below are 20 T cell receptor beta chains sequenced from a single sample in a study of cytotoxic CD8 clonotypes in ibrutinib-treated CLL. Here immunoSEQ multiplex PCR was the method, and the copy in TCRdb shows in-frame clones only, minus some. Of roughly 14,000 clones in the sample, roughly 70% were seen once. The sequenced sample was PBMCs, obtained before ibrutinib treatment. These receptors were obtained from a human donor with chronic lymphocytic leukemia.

The CDR3 reads CASGLQGARAYEQYF. The CDR3 bases are TGTGCTAGTGGTTTGCAGGGGGCGAGGGCCTACGAGCAGTACTTC. The chain recombines TRBV12-5 with TRBJ2-7; 8 bases map to TRBD1. The CDR3 covers 15 residues. The germline V gene has CDR1 LGHNT and CDR2 FRNRAP. The V gene end was trimmed by 2 bases and the J gene end by 2 bases; junction bases not matched to a gene: 5.

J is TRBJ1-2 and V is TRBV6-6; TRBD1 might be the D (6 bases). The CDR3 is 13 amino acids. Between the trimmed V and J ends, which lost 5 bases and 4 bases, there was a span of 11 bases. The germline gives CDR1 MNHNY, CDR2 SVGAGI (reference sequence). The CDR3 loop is CASSGQRAYGYTF. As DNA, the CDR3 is TGTGCCAGCAGTGGACAGAGGGCCTATGGCTACACCTTC.

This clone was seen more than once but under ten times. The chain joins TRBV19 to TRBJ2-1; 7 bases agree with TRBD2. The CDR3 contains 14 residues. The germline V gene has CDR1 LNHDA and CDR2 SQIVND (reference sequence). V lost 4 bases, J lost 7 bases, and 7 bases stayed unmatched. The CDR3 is CASSTGEGLNEQFF. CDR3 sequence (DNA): TGTGCCAGTAGTACCGGGGAGGGCCTGAATGAGCAGTTCTTC.

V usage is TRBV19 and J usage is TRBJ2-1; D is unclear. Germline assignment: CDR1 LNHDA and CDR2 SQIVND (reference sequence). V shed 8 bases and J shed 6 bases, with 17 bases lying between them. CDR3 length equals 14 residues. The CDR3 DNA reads TGTGCCAGTGGGCGGTTCTTGGGAATCAATGAGCAGTTCTTC. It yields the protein CASGRFLGINEQFF.

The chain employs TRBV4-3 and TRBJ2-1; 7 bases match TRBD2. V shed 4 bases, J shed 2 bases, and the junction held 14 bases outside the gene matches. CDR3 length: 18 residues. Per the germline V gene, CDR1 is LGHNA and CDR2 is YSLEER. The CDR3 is CASSPNPGGAGAYNEQFF. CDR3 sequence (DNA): TGCGCCAGCAGCCCTAATCCGGGGGGTGCGGGGGCCTACAATGAGCAGTTCTTC.

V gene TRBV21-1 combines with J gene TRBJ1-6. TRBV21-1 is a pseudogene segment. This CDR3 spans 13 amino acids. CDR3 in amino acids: CAIHLLRDSPLHF. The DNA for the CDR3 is TGTGCCATCCACCTCCTTCGGGATTCACCCCTCCACTTT.

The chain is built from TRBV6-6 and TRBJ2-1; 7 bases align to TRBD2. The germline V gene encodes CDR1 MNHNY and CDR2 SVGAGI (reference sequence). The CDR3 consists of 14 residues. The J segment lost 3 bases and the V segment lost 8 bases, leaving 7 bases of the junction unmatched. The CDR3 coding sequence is TGTGCCAGCGGTGTTGCGGGGGACTACAATGAGCAGTTCTTC. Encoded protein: CASGVAGDYNEQFF.

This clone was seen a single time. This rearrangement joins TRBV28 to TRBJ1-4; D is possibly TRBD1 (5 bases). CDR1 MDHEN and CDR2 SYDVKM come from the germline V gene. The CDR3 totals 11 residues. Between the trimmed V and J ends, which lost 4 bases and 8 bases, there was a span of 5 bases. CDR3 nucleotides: TGTGCCAGCAGTTGGGGGGAAAAACTGTTTTTT. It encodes CASSWGEKLFF. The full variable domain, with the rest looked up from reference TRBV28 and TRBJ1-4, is DVKVTQSSRYLVKRTGEKVFLECVQDMDHENMFWYRQDPGLGLRLIYFSYDVKMKEKGDIPEGYSVSREKKERFSLILESASTNQTSMYLCASSWGEKLFFGSGTQLSVL.

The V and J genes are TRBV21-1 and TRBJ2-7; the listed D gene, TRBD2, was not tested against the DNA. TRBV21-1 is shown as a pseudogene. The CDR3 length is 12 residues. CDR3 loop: CATGLAGGQEYF. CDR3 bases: TGTGCCACCGGACTAGCGGGGGGCCAGGAGTACTTC.

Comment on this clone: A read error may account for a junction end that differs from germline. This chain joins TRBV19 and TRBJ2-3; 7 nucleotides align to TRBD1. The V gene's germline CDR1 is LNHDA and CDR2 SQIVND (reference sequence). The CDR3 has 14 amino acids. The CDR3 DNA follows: TGTGCCAGTAGTATAGCGTGGGGGACAGATCCGCAGTATTTT. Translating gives CASSIAWGTDPQYF.

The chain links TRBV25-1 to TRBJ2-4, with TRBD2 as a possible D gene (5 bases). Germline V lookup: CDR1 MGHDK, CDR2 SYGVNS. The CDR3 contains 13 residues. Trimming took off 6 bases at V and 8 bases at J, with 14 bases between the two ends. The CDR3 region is CASSFHTRDIQYF. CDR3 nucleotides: TGTGCCAGCAGCTTCCACACGAGGGACATTCAGTACTTC. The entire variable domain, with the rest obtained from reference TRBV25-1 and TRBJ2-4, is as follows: EADIYQTPRYLVIGTGKKITLECSQTMGHDKMYWYQQDPGMELHLIHYSYGVNSTEKGDLSSESTVSRIRTEHFPLTLESARPSHTSQYLCASSFHTRDIQYFGAGTRLSVL.

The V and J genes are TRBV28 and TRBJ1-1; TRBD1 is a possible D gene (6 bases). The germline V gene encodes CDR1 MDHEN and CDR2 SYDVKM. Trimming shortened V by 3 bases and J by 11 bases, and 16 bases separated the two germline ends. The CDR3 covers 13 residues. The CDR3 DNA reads TGTGCCAGCAGTTTGCTTCAGGGGCTGGGGGCTTTCTTT. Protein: CASSLLQGLGAFF.

As DNA, the CDR3 is TGTGCCAGCAGCCAGGGACGGGTCGGGCGTGAGCAGTACTTC. It codes for CASSQGRVGREQYF. V is TRBV7-9 and J is TRBJ2-7, with D perhaps matching TRBD1 or TRBD2 (5 bases each). Germline V gene lookup returns CDR1 SEHNR and CDR2 FQNEAQ (reference sequence). This CDR3 region has 14 residues. Trimming took off 5 bases at V and 7 bases at J, with 18 bases between the two ends.

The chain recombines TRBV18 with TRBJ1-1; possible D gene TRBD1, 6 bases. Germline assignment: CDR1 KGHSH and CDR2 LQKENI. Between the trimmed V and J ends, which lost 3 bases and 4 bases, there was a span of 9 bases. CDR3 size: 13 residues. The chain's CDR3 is CASSPGHPTEAFF. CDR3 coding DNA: TGTGCCAGCTCACCGGGACACCCCACTGAAGCTTTCTTT.

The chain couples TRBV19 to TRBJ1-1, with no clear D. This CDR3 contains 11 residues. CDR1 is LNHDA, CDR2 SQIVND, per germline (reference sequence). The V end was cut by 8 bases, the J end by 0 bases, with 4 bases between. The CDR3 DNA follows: TGTGCCAGTCACCTGAACACTGAAGCTTTCTTT. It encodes CASHLNTEAFF.

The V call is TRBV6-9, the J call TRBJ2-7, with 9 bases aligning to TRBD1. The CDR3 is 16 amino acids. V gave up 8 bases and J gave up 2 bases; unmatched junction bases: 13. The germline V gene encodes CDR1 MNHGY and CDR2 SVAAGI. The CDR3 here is CASQTSRDRATYEQYF. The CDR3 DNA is TGTGCCAGCCAAACCTCCCGGGACAGGGCAACCTACGAGCAGTACTTC.

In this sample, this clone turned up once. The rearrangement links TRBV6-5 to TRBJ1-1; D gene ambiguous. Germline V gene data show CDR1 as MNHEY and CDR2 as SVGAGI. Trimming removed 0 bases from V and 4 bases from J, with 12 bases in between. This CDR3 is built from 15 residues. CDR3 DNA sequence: TGTGCCAGCAGTTACTCGGACGGGTATGGCACTGAAGCTTTCTTT. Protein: CASSYSDGYGTEAFF.

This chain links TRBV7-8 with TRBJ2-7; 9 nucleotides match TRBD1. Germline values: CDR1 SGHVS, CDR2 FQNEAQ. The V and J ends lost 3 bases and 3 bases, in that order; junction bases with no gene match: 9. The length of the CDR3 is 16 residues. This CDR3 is CASSLQDRGDHYEQYF. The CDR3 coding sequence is TGTGCCAGCAGCTTGCAGGACAGGGGCGACCACTACGAGCAGTACTTC.

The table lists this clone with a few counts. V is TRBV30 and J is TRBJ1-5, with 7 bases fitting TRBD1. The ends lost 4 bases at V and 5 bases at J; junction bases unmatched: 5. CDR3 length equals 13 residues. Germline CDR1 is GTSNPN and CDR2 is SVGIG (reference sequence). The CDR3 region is CAWNRGTDQPQHF. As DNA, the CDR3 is TGTGCCTGGAATAGAGGGACAGATCAGCCCCAGCATTTT.

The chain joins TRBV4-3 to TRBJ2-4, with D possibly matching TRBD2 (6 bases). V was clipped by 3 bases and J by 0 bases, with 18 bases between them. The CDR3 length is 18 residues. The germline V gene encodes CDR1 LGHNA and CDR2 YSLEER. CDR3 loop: CASSQTPRGTSAKNIQYF. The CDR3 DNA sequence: TGCGCCAGCAGCCAGACCCCCCGCGGGACCTCAGCCAAAAACATTCAGTACTTC.